This T cell receptor (beta chain) was captured in a study of blood T cell repertoires in COVID-19. About the research overall: Whether acute or convalescent, the COVID-19 samples came from the United States, Italy and Spain.

V was cut by 0 bases and J by 3 bases, with 12 bases left in between. Per the germline V gene, CDR1 is LGHNA and CDR2 is YNFKEQ. CDR3 length: 16 residues. Produced via immunoSEQ multiplex PCR; TCRdb's table is partial and in-frame only. The table records approximately 220,000 clones, approximately 84% of them present only once. The rearrangement uses TRBV4-2 and TRBJ2-4; the D gene is possibly TRBD2 (6 bases). Sequencing input: peripheral blood. This TCR was sampled from a man aged 50-60 years with acute or convalescent COVID-19. CDR3 amino acids: CASSQDWARGKNIQYF. The CDR3 DNA sequence: TGTGCCAGCAGCCAAGATTGGGCGCGGGGCAAAAACATTCAGTACTTC.